The T cell receptor (beta chain) under discussion was sequenced for a study of beta chain features in type 1 diabetes. Study background: Comparable age, gender and cell yields were observed in patients relative to healthy donors. Study results and caveats: Cells that show high TCR expression could be over-represented by cDNA sequencing.

The CDR3 contains 13 residues. CDR1 MDHEN and CDR2 SYDVKM come from the germline V gene. V gave up 7 bases and J gave up 5 bases; unmatched junction bases: 2. What was sequenced were expressed TCRB transcripts, since all of the isolated RNA had been reverse transcribed. The assay was immunoSEQ multiplex PCR, and TCRdb's table has in-frame clones only and misses some. Of about 130,000 clones listed, 7% to 10% were seen once; the top ten hold roughly 0.69%. This clone was seen a handful of times. The antigen remains undetermined. The J gene is TRBJ1-5, the V gene TRBV28; TRBD1 matches at 10 bases. Sequenced: central memory CD4+ T cells from blood. The clonotype comes from a man between 18 and 29 years old in good health. The CDR3 loop is CASTGQGDQPQHF. DNA of the CDR3: TGTGCCAGCACCGGACAGGGGGATCAGCCCCAGCATTTT.